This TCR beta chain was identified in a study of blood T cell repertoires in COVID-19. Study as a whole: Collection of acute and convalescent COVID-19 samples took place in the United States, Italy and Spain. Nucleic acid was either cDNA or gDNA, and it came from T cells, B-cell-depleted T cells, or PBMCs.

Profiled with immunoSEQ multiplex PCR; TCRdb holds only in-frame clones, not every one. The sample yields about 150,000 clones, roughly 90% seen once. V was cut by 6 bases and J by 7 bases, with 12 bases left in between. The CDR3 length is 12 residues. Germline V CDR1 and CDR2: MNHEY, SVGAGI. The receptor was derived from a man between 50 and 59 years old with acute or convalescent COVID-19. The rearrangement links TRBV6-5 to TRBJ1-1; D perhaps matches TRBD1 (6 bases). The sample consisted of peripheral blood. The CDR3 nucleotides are TGTGCCAGCAGCCCGGACAGTATTGAAGCTTTCTTT. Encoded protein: CASSPDSIEAFF.